This note documents a single T cell receptor beta chain sequence. Its cognate antigen is unknown. The data belong to a study of T cell responses to AZD1222 COVID-19 vaccine. General study results and limits: Samples come after the peak T cell response, not at day 14. Spike was spanned by vaccine-associated CD4 TCRs, with dominance at 160-218 and 743-854. Just a handful of AZD1222 recipients were seropositive at baseline.

TCRdb's copy holds only in-frame clones and misses some; the assay was immunoSEQ multiplex PCR. The table has 130,000 to 150,000 clones, 90% to 95% seen once. Germline loops: CDR1 MNHEY, CDR2 SVGAGI. This CDR3 spans 14 amino acids. The trim removed 6 bases at V and 3 bases at J, leaving 7 bases unmatched. The input for sequencing was peripheral blood, taken after recovery from COVID-19. The receptor was derived from an adult who had recovered from COVID-19. The chain links TRBV6-5 to TRBJ2-7; 8 nucleotides line up with TRBD1. The CDR3 is CASRQPGQVYEQYF. CDR3 nucleotide sequence: TGTGCCAGCAGGCAACCGGGACAGGTCTACGAGCAGTACTTC.